Listed here are 21 T cell receptor beta chains from one sample, sequenced in a study of shared clonotypes between healthy human individuals. Naive CD8 cells lacked CD45RO, underwent positive selection for CCR7 and left out terminally differentiated effector memory CD45RA+ cells. Assay used: immunoSEQ multiplex PCR; TCRdb lists only in-frame clones, some missing. The sample includes about 2.1 million clones, around 95% of them seen just once. Sequencing was done on a sample of naive CD8+ T cells from PBMCs. All receptors come from a man younger than 30 in good health. Some clones in this sample may be carry-over from other donors' samples.

The gene calls are TRBV14 and TRBJ2-1, with D tentatively TRBD2 (5 bases). The V gene lost 5 bases and the J gene lost 0 bases, with 11 bases spanning the gap. Germline CDR1 and CDR2: SGHDN and FVKESK. The CDR3 runs 15 residues. DNA for the CDR3: TGTGCCAGCAGCGAAAGGAGCGGCTCCTACAATGAGCAGTTCTTC. Its protein product is CASSERSGSYNEQFF.

This clone has only one observation. The gene calls are TRBV6-1 and TRBJ1-5; D unresolved. The CDR3 loop spans 16 amino acids. Germline-derived CDR1 and CDR2 are MNHNS and SASEGT. Trimming removed 2 bases at V and 5 bases at J, with 16 bases between. CDR3 nucleotides: TGTGCCAGCAGTGAATTTCGAGGACCCTCGGATCAGCCCCAGCATTTT. As protein: CASSEFRGPSDQPQHF.

The chain links TRBV18 to TRBJ2-7; D is perhaps TRBD1 or TRBD2 (5 bases each). CDR3 length: 12 residues. Germline V gives CDR1 KGHSH, CDR2 LQKENI. Trimming left V 7 bases short and J 5 bases short, with 12 bases between. The CDR3 DNA follows: TGTGCCAGCTGCCGGGACGCGAACGAGCAGTACTTC. Encoded protein: CASCRDANEQYF. The full variable domain, with the rest looked up from reference TRBV18 and TRBJ2-7, is NAGVMQNPRHLVRRRGQEARLRCSPMKGHSHVYWYRQLPEEGLKFMVYLQKENIIDESGMPKERFSAEFPKEGPSILRIQQVVRGDSAAYFCASCRDANEQYFGPGTRLTVT.

This clone appeared a single time. This chain connects TRBV19 to TRBJ2-5; D is unresolved. The CDR3 length is 14 residues. V gave up 4 bases and J gave up 9 bases, with 18 bases separating them. Germline lookup yields CDR1 LNHDA and CDR2 SQIVND (reference sequence). CDR3 loop: CASSTQRPQRAQYF. CDR3 DNA: TGTGCCAGTAGTACCCAAAGACCCCAAAGGGCCCAGTACTTC.

The chain employs TRBV29-1 and TRBJ2-3; TRBD2 matches 10 bases. The CDR3 has 15 residues. The V segment lost 0 bases and the J segment 0 bases; nucleotides outside the gene matches: 0. CDR1 and CDR2 (germline): SQVTM, ANQGSEA. The CDR3 spells CSVEELAGSTDTQYF. The CDR3 nucleotides read TGCAGCGTTGAAGAACTAGCGGGAAGCACAGATACGCAGTATTTT.

J is TRBJ2-3 and V is TRBV27; D gene unclear. The CDR3 runs to 12 residues. From germline, CDR1 is MNHEY and CDR2 SMNVEV (reference sequence). Trimming removed 3 bases from V and 6 bases from J, with 7 bases in between. CDR3 bases: TGTGCCAGCAGTTTGAGTAGGGATACGCAGTATTTT. Its protein is CASSLSRDTQYF.

The chain joins TRBV4-2 to TRBJ2-5; unclear D gene. CDR3 size: 15 residues. The ends were cut back, 2 bases at V and 9 bases at J, with 19 bases in the middle. CDR1 and CDR2 from the germline V gene are LGHNA and YNFKEQ. The CDR3 here is CASSQTTGSRVAQYF. The CDR3 DNA sequence: TGTGCCAGCAGCCAAACGACTGGCTCTCGAGTGGCCCAGTACTTC.

This chain connects TRBV9 to TRBJ2-1; maybe TRBD1 (7 bases). This CDR3 is 14 amino acids long. V lost 3 bases to trimming and J lost 10 bases, with 17 bases between them. Germline V lookup: CDR1 SGDLS, CDR2 YYNGEE. CDR3 region: CASSAGGQSEEQFF. CDR3 in DNA: TGTGCCAGCAGCGCAGGGGGGCAGTCGGAAGAGCAGTTCTTC.

The chain combines TRBV6-1 with TRBJ2-7; D possibly corresponds to TRBD1 (6 bases). Germline V gene data show CDR1 as MNHNS and CDR2 as SASEGT. Trimming took 5 bases from V and 2 from J, leaving 13 bases between them. The CDR3 contains 14 residues. The CDR3 is CASSNRDTTYEQYF. In DNA form, the CDR3 reads TGTGCCAGCAGTAACCGGGACACCACCTACGAGCAGTACTTC.

The V gene is TRBV18, the J gene TRBJ1-1; 9 positions match TRBD1. This CDR3 has 15 residues. Germline V gene sequence: CDR1 KGHSH, CDR2 LQKENI. The ends lost 6 bases at V and 0 bases at J; junction bases unmatched: 5. CDR3 in amino acids: CASSPGTGMNTEAFF. For the CDR3, the DNA is TGTGCCAGCTCCCCCGGGACAGGGATGAACACTGAAGCTTTCTTT.

This clone showed up just once. The chain has TRBV6-1 and TRBJ2-5; D might be TRBD1 or TRBD2, each matching 6 bases. CDR1 MNHNS and CDR2 SASEGT come from the germline V gene. The CDR3 spans 12 residues. Trimming removed 4 bases from V and 5 bases from J, with 8 bases in between. Written as DNA, the CDR3 is TGTGCCAGCAGTGGGAGGGGGGAGACCCAGTACTTC. As protein: CASSGRGETQYF.

This clone was seen only once. V is TRBV6-1 and J is TRBJ2-1; maybe TRBD2 (6 bases). V shed 9 bases and J shed 3 bases, with 12 bases lying between them. Germline CDR1 reads MNHNS; CDR2 reads SASEGT. The CDR3 loop spans 13 amino acids. CDR3 in DNA: TGTGCCAGTGAGGGACTCAACTACAATGAGCAGTTCTTC. Protein product: CASEGLNYNEQFF.

J is TRBJ2-2 and V is TRBV7-6, with TRBD1 identical over 12 bases. The germline V gene has CDR1 SGHVS and CDR2 FNYEAQ. The V and J ends lost 4 bases and 4 bases, in that order; junction bases with no gene match: 4. This CDR3 is built from 16 residues. DNA of the CDR3: TGTGCCAGCAGCTGGGACAGGGGGCGCGGCACCGGGGAGCTGTTTTTT. This gives the protein CASSWDRGRGTGELFF.

The chain has TRBV2 and TRBJ2-1; no firm D call. Trimming pared 0 bases from V and 2 bases from J, leaving 8 bases between. CDR1 and CDR2 (germline): SNHLY, FYNNEI. The CDR3 has 15 residues. The CDR3 region is CASSEALPPYNEQFF. CDR3 bases: TGTGCCAGCAGTGAAGCTCTGCCTCCCTACAATGAGCAGTTCTTC.

The chain has TRBV5-1 and TRBJ2-1; no definite D call. The CDR3 is 13 amino acids. Trimming left V 2 bases short and J 6 bases short, with 9 bases between. CDR1 and CDR2 (germline): SGHRS, YFSETQ. CDR3 protein: CASSFTPSNEQFF. DNA of the CDR3: TGCGCCAGCAGCTTTACCCCCTCCAATGAGCAGTTCTTC.

A single count supports this clone. The chain is built from TRBV25-1 and TRBJ2-3; D may be TRBD1 (5 bases). CDR1 and CDR2 (germline): MGHDK, SYGVNS. This CDR3 has 14 amino acids. V was shortened by 8 bases and J by 2 bases, with 14 bases between the two germline ends. The CDR3 loop is CASPNRTYTDTQYF. The CDR3 nucleotides are TGTGCCAGCCCAAACAGGACGTACACAGATACGCAGTATTTT.

V and J are TRBV19 and TRBJ2-1, with TRBD2 matching 10 bases. The CDR3 contains 18 residues. V shed 3 bases, J shed 4 bases, and the junction held 12 bases outside the gene matches. CDR1 LNHDA and CDR2 SQIVND come from the germline V gene (reference sequence). The CDR3 bases are TGTGCCAGTAGTATGCGGCAGTACCTAGCGGGAGCTTACAATGAGCAGTTCTTC. It is translated as CASSMRQYLAGAYNEQFF.

The chain uses TRBV14 and TRBJ1-5; no reliable D call. V shed 5 bases and J shed 5 bases, with 13 bases lying between them. This CDR3 comprises 14 residues. Germline V gives CDR1 SGHDN, CDR2 FVKESK. The CDR3 reads CASSALYPDQPQHF. CDR3 nucleotide sequence: TGTGCCAGCAGCGCCCTATACCCGGATCAGCCCCAGCATTTT.

The chain joins TRBV2 to TRBJ2-7; a possible D gene is TRBD1 (6 bases). V dropped 6 bases and J dropped 4 bases, with 16 bases sitting between them. CDR1 and CDR2 (germline): SNHLY, FYNNEI. This CDR3 region has 14 residues. The CDR3 sequence: CASSTGRGVYEQYF. CDR3 nucleotide sequence: TGTGCCAGCAGCACCGGCAGGGGCGTATACGAGCAGTACTTC.

The rearrangement joins TRBV7-9 to TRBJ2-7; a weak D match, TRBD2 (5 bases). Trimming took 2 bases from V and 9 from J, leaving 20 bases between them. Germline V gene data show CDR1 as SEHNR and CDR2 as FQNEAQ (reference sequence). This CDR3 comprises 15 residues. The CDR3 reads CASSLQVPRDGGQYF. The DNA for the CDR3 is TGTGCCAGCAGCTTACAGGTGCCGAGAGATGGAGGGCAGTACTTC.

This clone has just one count. V is TRBV25-1 and J is TRBJ2-1; the D gene is possibly TRBD2 (6 bases). Trimming left V 6 bases short and J 9 bases short, with 15 bases between. The CDR3 is 13 residues long. Looked up from germline, CDR1 is MGHDK and CDR2 is SYGVNS. The CDR3 loop reads CASSGGTSAEQFF. The CDR3 DNA sequence: TGTGCCAGCAGCGGGGGAACTAGTGCTGAGCAGTTCTTC. Using reference TRBV25-1 and TRBJ2-1 for the parts outside the CDR3, the full variable domain is EADIYQTPRYLVIGTGKKITLECSQTMGHDKMYWYQQDPGMELHLIHYSYGVNSTEKGDLSSESTVSRIRTEHFPLTLESARPSHTSQYLCASSGGTSAEQFFGPGTRLTVL.